These 25 T cell receptor beta chains originate from one sample sequenced in a study of neurological immune-mediated disorders. In TCRdb, the 5' RACE reads were re-called with MiXCR into one record per CDR3 protein. This table holds tens of thousands of distinct CDR3 sequences, over 9.5% found once. Sequencing used PBMCs. The receptors derive from a man in his sixties in good health.

This clonotype has a count of ten or more. The J gene is TRBJ2-5, the V gene TRBV5-1, with D perhaps TRBD2 (5 bases). Germline CDR1 and CDR2: SGHRS and YFSETQ. This CDR3 contains 14 residues. Trimming cost V 3 bases and J 0 bases, with 9 bases left between them. The CDR3 nucleotides read TGCGCCAGCAGCTCCGGACTGAACCAAGAGACCCAGTACTTC. It translates to CASSSGLNQETQYF.

In this sample, this clonotype turned up a few times. The chain links TRBV7-2 to TRBJ2-1; 8 positions agree with TRBD2. The germline V gene has CDR1 SGHTA and CDR2 FQGNSA. The V and J ends lost 5 bases and 6 bases, in that order; junction bases with no gene match: 12. CDR3 length: 16 residues. DNA of the CDR3: TGTGCCAGCAGCATTTCCGGGACTAGGGCTCCCAATGAGCAGTTCTTC. Translation gives CASSISGTRAPNEQFF.

This clonotype was detected many times. V and J are TRBV7-2 and TRBJ1-5; maybe TRBD1 (5 bases). Germline values: CDR1 SGHTA, CDR2 FQGNSA. The ends were cut back, 5 bases at V and 15 bases at J, with 20 bases in the middle. CDR3 length: 13 residues. CDR3 nucleotide sequence: TGTGCCAGCAGCCATCCAAGACGGGGCCTTTGGCATTTT. Residues: CASSHPRRGLWHF.

This clonotype was seen ten or more times. The V and J genes are TRBV7-9 and TRBJ1-3; D remains unclear. CDR1 and CDR2 (germline): SEHNR, FQNEAQ (reference sequence). CDR3 length: 16 residues. V shed 3 bases and J shed 2 bases, with 14 bases lying between them. The CDR3 DNA sequence: TGTGCCAGCAGCTTGGATTCTCCCGGGGCTGGAAACACCATATATTTT. Translated: CASSLDSPGAGNTIYF.

Regarding this clonotype: The junction and the germline gene differ at one end; a read error may be behind it. The gene calls are TRBV18 and TRBJ2-7, with unresolved D. The CDR3 runs to 13 residues. CDR1 and CDR2 from the germline V gene are KGHSH and LQKENI. CDR3 residues: CASSPQASYEQHF. CDR3 coding DNA: TGTGCAAGCTCACCACAAGCGAGCTACGAGCAGCACTTC.

As for this clonotype: A much larger clone sits a single nucleotide away, making a read error possible. The CDR3 nucleotides are TGTGCCAGCAGTTACTCGACTAGCGCGGAAACAGATACGCAGTATTTT. Protein: CASSYSTSAETDTQYF. The chain has TRBV6-6 and TRBJ2-3; 8 nucleotides agree with TRBD2. The germline V gene has CDR1 MNHNY and CDR2 SVGAGI (reference sequence). The CDR3 covers 16 residues. J gave up 3 bases and V 0 bases, and 5 bases lay outside the gene matches.

The table lists this clonotype with many counts. This chain links TRBV5-5 with TRBJ1-3; D gene unclear. CDR1 and CDR2 (germline): SGHKS, YYEKEE (reference sequence). Trimming cost V 2 bases and J 2 bases, with 8 bases left between them. This CDR3 is built from 14 residues. CDR3 nucleotides: TGTGCCAGCAGCTTACCAGGAACTGGAAACACCATATATTTT. Protein: CASSLPGTGNTIYF.

The sample holds many counts of this clonotype. The chain links TRBV20-1 to TRBJ2-1; TRBD2 agrees at 9 bases. CDR1 and CDR2 (germline): DFQATT, SNEGSKA (reference sequence). The V gene end was trimmed by 4 bases and the J gene end by 4 bases; junction bases not matched to a gene: 11. This CDR3 comprises 16 residues. The CDR3 bases are TGCAGTGCTACCCGCCTGGCGGGGGGGACTTACAATGAGCAGTTCTTC. It is translated as CSATRLAGGTYNEQFF.

This clonotype was seen many times. The rearrangement links TRBV9 to TRBJ1-3; tentatively, D is TRBD1 (5 bases). Trimming removed 3 bases at V and 2 bases at J, with 6 bases between. CDR3 length: 13 amino acids. The germline V gene has CDR1 SGDLS and CDR2 YYNGEE. The CDR3 bases are TGTGCCAGCAGCGAGGGGCCTGGAAACACCATATATTTT. Its translation is CASSEGPGNTIYF.

There are many counts of this clonotype. This chain uses TRBV7-2 with TRBJ1-6; D gene uncertain. Trimming took off 6 bases at V and 0 bases at J, with 6 bases between the two ends. The CDR3 is made up of 14 amino acids. Germline CDR1 reads SGHTA; CDR2 reads FQGNSA. The CDR3 here is CASRESSYNSPLHF. Written as DNA, the CDR3 is TGTGCCAGCAGAGAGAGCTCCTATAATTCACCCCTCCACTTT. The full variable domain, with the rest looked up from reference TRBV7-2 and TRBJ1-6, is GAGVSQSPSNKVTEKGKDVELRCDPISGHTALYWYRQSLGQGLEFLIYFQGNSAPDKSGLPSDRFSAERTGGSVSTLTIQRTQQEDSAVYLCASRESSYNSPLHFGNGTRLTVT.

This clonotype occurred many times. The chain couples TRBV10-3 to TRBJ1-1; 10 bases are a match to TRBD1. The CDR3 spans 13 residues. Per germline, CDR1 ENHRY and CDR2 SYGVKD. Trimming cost V 10 bases and J 4 bases; bases outside gene matches: 6. CDR3 bases: TGTGCCACTCTCGGACAGGGGGTCACTGAAGCTTTCTTT. As protein: CATLGQGVTEAFF.

This clonotype was seen repeatedly, ten times or more. The J gene is TRBJ2-7, the V gene TRBV5-1; TRBD1 or TRBD2 may be the D gene (5 bases each). The V end lost 2 bases, the J end lost 5 bases, and 11 bases lay between the germline ends. The CDR3 covers 13 residues. The V gene's germline CDR1 is SGHRS and CDR2 YFSETQ. The CDR3 DNA reads TGCGCCAGCAGCTTCACAGGCGGGCACGAGCAGTACTTC. Amino acid sequence: CASSFTGGHEQYF.

This clonotype was detected many times. The V gene is TRBV5-1, the J gene TRBJ1-5; 8 bases are a match to TRBD1. The J segment lost 6 bases and the V segment lost 5 bases, leaving 10 bases of the junction unmatched. The CDR3 loop spans 15 amino acids. Germline CDR1 is SGHRS and CDR2 is YFSETQ. In DNA, the CDR3 is TGCGCCAGCAGTACCACAGGGGGTCTTGGTCAGCCCCAGCATTTT. Amino acid sequence: CASSTTGGLGQPQHF.

This clonotype showed up many times. The chain couples TRBV20-1 to TRBJ1-5, with TRBD1 matching 8 bases. After removal of 5 bases from V and 2 bases from J, the junction contained 17 bases not matched to a gene. Per the germline V gene, CDR1 is DFQATT and CDR2 is SNEGSKA (reference sequence). The CDR3 runs 18 residues. CDR3 amino acids: CSAQGQGIKISGNQPQHF. The CDR3 region has the DNA TGCAGTGCTCAAGGACAGGGAATCAAGATAAGCGGCAATCAGCCCCAGCATTTT.

This clonotype has a count of ten or more. The chain combines TRBV6-2 or TRBV6-3 with TRBJ2-7; TRBD2 aligns across 10 bases. The germline gives CDR1 MNHEY, CDR2 SVGEGT. The CDR3 totals 13 residues. Germline trimming cut 6 bases from V and 5 bases from J; bases unmatched to any gene: 4. The CDR3 region is CASRYLAGDEQYF. The CDR3 coding sequence is TGTGCCAGCAGGTACCTAGCGGGGGACGAGCAGTACTTC.

There are many counts of this clonotype. The J gene is TRBJ2-2, the V gene TRBV20-1; the match to TRBD1 covers 7 bases. Germline CDR1 and CDR2: DFQATT and SNEGSKA (reference sequence). The V gene end was trimmed by 1 base and the J gene end by 5 bases; junction bases not matched to a gene: 7. CDR3 length: 15 amino acids. The CDR3 protein is CSARVGTGATGELFF. CDR3 nucleotide sequence: TGCAGTGCTAGAGTAGGAACAGGGGCGACCGGGGAGCTGTTTTTT.

This clonotype has a count of ten or more. The rearrangement uses TRBV7-2 and TRBJ2-7; D may be TRBD1 or TRBD2 (6 bases each). Per germline, CDR1 SGHTA and CDR2 FQGNSA. Trimming pared 4 bases from V and 2 bases from J, leaving 18 bases between. CDR3 length: 16 residues. The chain's CDR3 is CASSSLLGGGTYEQYF. CDR3 sequence (DNA): TGTGCCAGCAGCTCACTCCTCGGGGGCGGGACCTACGAGCAGTACTTC.

This clonotype has at least ten counts. The J gene is TRBJ1-5, the V gene TRBV12-3 or TRBV12-4; D might be TRBD1 (6 bases). Trimming left V 5 bases short and J 5 bases short, with 13 bases between. This CDR3 has 14 amino acids. The CDR3 sequence: CASSPQGSYQPQHF. In DNA, the CDR3 is TGTGCCAGCAGTCCACAGGGAAGTTATCAGCCCCAGCATTTT.

A word on this clonotype: A much larger clone lies a single base off, so this may be a read error. V gene TRBV20-1 combines with J gene TRBJ2-1, with no clear D. Germline loops: CDR1 DFQATT, CDR2 SNEGSKA (reference sequence). The CDR3 is made up of 11 amino acids. The CDR3 protein is CSASINNVQFF. The CDR3 region has the DNA TGCAGTGCTAGTATCAACAATGTGCAGTTCTTC.

This clonotype was seen at least ten times. J is TRBJ1-2 and V is TRBV5-6; maybe TRBD1 (5 bases). CDR1 is SGHDT, CDR2 YYEEEE, per germline. V was clipped by 0 bases and J by 7 bases, with 10 bases between them. The CDR3 runs to 13 residues. The CDR3 protein is CASSLGREAGYTF. The CDR3 bases are TGTGCCAGCAGCTTGGGCAGGGAGGCTGGCTACACCTTC.

This clonotype showed up many times. This sequence joins TRBV12-3 or TRBV12-4 and TRBJ2-3, with TRBD2 matching 12 bases. The J segment lost 0 bases and the V segment lost 6 bases, leaving 7 bases of the junction unmatched. The CDR3 consists of 17 residues. In DNA, the CDR3 is TGTGCCAGCAGCATCAGACTAGCGGGGGCCAGCACAGATACGCAGTATTTT. This sequence encodes CASSIRLAGASTDTQYF.

In its sample, this clonotype was seen a few times. V is TRBV12-3 or TRBV12-4 and J is TRBJ2-1; a possible D gene is TRBD2 (6 bases). Trimming left V 3 bases short and J 7 bases short, with 25 bases between. The CDR3 consists of 18 residues. The CDR3 protein is CASSFRAVPVQTRNEQFF. DNA for the CDR3: TGTGCCAGCAGTTTCCGTGCAGTCCCTGTTCAGACTAGGAATGAGCAGTTCTTC.

The table lists this clonotype with many counts. The chain is built from TRBV3-1 and TRBJ1-6, with a possible D match to TRBD1 (6 bases). Trimming removed 4 bases from V and 10 bases from J, with 11 bases in between. In germline, CDR1 is LGHDT, CDR2 YNNKEL (reference sequence). This CDR3 spans 13 amino acids. Here the CDR3 DNA reads TGTGCCAGCAGCCTTAGGGGGGAGTCACCCCTCCACTTT. This translates into CASSLRGESPLHF.

Notes on this clonotype: This may come from a read error, since a much larger clone is one base off. The chain has TRBV24-1 and TRBJ2-5; D is unresolved. Per the germline V gene, CDR1 is KGHDR and CDR2 is SFDVKD. CDR3 length: 12 amino acids. Here the CDR3 reads CATSDLLETKYF. The CDR3 DNA reads as TGTGCCACCAGTGATTTGCTAGAGACCAAGTACTTC.

This clonotype has ten or more counts. This chain uses TRBV7-2 with TRBJ1-6; no reliable D call. CDR1 and CDR2 (germline): SGHTA, FQGNSA. The V end was cut by 2 bases, the J end by 6 bases, with 17 bases between. This CDR3 has 17 residues. Here the CDR3 DNA reads TGTGCCAGCAGCTTATTATCCTATCTGCAGGCTAATTCACCCCTCCACTTT. This encodes CASSLLSYLQANSPLHF.